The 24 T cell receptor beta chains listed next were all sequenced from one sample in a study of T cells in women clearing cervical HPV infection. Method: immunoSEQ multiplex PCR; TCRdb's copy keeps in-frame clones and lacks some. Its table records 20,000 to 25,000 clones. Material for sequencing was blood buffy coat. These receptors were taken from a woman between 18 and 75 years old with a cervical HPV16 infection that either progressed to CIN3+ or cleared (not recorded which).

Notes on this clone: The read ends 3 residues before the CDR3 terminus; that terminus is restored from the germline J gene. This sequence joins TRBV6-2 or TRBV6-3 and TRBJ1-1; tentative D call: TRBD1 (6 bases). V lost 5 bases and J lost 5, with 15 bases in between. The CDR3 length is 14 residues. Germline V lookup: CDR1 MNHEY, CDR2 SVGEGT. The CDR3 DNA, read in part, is TGTGCCAGCAGTAAACAGGGTATGATGACTGAA. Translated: CASSKQGMMTE. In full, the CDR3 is CASSKQGMMTEAFF.

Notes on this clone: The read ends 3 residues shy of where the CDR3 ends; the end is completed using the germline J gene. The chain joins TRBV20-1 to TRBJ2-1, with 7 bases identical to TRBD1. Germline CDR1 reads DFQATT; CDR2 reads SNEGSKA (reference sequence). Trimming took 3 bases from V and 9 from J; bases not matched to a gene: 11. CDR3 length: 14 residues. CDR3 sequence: CSARDRSAWAEQFF. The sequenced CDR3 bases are TGCAGTGCTAGGGACAGGTCTGCTTGGGCTGAG.

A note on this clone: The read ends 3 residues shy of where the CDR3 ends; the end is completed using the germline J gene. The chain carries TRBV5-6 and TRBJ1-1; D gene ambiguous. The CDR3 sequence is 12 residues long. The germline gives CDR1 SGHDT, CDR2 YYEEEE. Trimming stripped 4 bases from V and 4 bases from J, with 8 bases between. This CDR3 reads CASSELLTEAFF. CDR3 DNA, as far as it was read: TGTGCCAGCAGCGAACTTCTCACTGAA.

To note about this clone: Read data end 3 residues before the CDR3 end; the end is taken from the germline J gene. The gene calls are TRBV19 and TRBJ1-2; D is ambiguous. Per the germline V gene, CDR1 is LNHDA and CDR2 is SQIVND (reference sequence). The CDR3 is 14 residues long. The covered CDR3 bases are TGTGCCAGTAGTAGCGGGAACCCAGGAAATGAC. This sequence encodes CASSSGNPGND. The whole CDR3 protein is CASSSGNPGNDYTF.

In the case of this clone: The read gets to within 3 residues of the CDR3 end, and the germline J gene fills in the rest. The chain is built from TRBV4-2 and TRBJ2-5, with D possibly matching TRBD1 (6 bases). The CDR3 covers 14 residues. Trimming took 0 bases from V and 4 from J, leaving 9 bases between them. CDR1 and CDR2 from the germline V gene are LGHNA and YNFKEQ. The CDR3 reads CASSQDTGTETQYF. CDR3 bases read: TGTGCCAGCAGCCAAGATACAGGGACAGAGACC.

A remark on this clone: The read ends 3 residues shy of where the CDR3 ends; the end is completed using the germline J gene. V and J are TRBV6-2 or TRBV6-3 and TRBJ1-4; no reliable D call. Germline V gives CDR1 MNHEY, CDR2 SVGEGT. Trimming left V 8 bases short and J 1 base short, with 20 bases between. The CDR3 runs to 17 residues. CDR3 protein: CASGQVEASGTNEKLFF. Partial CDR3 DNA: TGTGCCAGCGGGCAGGTCGAAGCAAGCGGAACTAATGAAAAA.

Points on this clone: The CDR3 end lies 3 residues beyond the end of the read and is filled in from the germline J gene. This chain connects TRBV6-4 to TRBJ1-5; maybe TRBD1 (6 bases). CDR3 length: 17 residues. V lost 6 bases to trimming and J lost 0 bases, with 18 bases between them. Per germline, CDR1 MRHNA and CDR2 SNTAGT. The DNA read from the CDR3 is TGTGCCAGCAGGGACAGAGGTACCGCATATAGCAATCAGCCC. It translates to CASRDRGTAYSNQP. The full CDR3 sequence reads CASRDRGTAYSNQPQHF.

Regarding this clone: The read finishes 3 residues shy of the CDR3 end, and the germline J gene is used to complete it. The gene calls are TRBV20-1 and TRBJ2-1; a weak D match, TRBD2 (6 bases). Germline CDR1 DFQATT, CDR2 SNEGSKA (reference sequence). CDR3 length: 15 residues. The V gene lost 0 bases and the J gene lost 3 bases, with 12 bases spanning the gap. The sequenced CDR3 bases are TGCAGTGCTAGAGAGGGGGGATTAAGCTACAATGAG. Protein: CSAREGGLSYNE. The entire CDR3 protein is CSAREGGLSYNEQFF.

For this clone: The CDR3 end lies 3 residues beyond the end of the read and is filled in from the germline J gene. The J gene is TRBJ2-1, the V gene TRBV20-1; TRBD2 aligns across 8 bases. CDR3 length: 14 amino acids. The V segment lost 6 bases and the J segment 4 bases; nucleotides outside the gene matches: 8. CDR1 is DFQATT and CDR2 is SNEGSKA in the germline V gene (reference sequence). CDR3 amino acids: CSAARTSWYNEQFF. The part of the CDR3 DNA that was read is TGCAGTGCCGCGAGGACTAGCTGGTACAATGAG.

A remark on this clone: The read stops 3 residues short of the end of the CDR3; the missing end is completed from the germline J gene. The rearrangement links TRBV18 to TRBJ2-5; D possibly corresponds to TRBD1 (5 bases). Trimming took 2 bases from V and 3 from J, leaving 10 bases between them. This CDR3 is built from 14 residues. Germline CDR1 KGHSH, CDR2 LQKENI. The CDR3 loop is CASSPFVGEETQYF. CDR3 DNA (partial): TGTGCCAGCTCACCATTTGTAGGGGAAGAGACC.

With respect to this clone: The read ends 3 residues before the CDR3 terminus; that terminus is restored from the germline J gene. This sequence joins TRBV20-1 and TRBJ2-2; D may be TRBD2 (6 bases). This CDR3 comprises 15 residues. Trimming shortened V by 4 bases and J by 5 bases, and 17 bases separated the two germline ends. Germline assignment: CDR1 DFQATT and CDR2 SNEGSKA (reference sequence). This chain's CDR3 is CSAIPGASATGELFF. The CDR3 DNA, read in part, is TGCAGTGCTATTCCTGGGGCTAGCGCAACCGGGGAG.

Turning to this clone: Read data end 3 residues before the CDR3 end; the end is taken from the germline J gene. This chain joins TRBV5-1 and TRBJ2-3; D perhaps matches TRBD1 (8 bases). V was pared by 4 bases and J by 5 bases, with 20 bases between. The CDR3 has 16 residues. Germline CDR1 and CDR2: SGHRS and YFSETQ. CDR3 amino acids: CASSTDRGGGGDTQYF. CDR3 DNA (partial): TGCGCCAGCAGCACCGACAGGGGCGGGGGAGGAGATACG.

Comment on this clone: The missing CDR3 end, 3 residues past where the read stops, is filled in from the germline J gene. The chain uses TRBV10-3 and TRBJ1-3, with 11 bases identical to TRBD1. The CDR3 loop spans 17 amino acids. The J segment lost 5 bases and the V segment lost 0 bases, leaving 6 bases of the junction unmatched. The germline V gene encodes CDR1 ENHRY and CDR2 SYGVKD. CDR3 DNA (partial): TGTGCCATCAGTGAGTCGAAGGACAGGGGGCATAGAAACACC. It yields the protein CAISESKDRGHRNT. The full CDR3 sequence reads CAISESKDRGHRNTIYF.

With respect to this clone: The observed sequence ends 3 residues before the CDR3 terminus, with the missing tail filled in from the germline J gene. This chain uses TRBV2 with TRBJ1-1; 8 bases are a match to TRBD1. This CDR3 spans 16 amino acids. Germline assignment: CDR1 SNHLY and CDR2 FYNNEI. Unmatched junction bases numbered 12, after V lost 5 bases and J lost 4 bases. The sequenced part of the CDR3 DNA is TGTGCCAGCAGTATCGTGCCAGGGGGCCGGAGCACTGAA. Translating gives CASSIVPGGRSTE. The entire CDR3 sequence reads CASSIVPGGRSTEAFF.

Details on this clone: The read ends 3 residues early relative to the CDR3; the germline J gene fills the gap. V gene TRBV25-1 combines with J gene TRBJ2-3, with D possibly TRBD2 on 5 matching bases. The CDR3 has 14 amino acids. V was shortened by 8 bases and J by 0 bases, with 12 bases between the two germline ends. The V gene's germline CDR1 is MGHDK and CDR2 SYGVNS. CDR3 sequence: CASERGSSTDTQYF. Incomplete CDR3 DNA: TGTGCCAGCGAGAGAGGGTCTAGCACAGATACG.

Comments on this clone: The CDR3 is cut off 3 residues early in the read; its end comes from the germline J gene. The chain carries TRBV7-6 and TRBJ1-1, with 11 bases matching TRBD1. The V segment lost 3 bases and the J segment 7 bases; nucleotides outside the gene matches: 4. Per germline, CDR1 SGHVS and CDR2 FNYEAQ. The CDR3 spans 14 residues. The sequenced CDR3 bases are TGTGCCAGCAGCTTTGGGGGGACAGGGGGTGAA. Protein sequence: CASSFGGTGGE. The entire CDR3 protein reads CASSFGGTGGEAFF.

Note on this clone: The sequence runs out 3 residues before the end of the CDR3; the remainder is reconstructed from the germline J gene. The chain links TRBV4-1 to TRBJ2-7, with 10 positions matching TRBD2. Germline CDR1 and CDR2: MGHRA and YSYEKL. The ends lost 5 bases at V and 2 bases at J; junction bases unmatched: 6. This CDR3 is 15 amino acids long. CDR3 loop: CASSSAGTSAYEQYF. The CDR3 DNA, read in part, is TGCGCCAGCAGCTCCGCCGGGACTAGCGCCTACGAG.

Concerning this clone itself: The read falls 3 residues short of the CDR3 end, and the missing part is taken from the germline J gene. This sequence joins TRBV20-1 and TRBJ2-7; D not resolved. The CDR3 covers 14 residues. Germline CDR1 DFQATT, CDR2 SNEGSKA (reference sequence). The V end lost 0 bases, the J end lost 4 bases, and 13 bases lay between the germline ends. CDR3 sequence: CSARDPVPSYEQYF. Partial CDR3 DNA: TGCAGTGCTAGAGACCCAGTCCCCTCGTACGAG.

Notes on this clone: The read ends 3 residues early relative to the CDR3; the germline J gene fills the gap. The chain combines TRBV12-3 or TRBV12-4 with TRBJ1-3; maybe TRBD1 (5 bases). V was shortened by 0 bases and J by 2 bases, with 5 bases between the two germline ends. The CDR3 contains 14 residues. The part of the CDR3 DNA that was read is TGTGCCAGCAGTTTAGCAGGGGCTGGAAACACC. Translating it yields CASSLAGAGNT. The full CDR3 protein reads CASSLAGAGNTIYF.

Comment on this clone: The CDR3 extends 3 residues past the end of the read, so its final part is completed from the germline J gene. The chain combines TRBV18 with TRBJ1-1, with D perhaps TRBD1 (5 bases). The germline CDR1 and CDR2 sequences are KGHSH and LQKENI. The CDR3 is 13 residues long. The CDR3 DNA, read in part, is TGTGCCAGCTCACCAATTAGGGGTCCCGAA. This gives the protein CASSPIRGPE. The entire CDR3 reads CASSPIRGPEAFF.

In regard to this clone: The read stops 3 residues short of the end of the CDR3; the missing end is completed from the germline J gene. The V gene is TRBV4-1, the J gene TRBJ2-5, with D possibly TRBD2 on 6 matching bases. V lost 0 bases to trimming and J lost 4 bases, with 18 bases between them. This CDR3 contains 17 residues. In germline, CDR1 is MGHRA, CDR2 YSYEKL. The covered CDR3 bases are TGCGCCAGCAGCCAAGATCGGGGCAATCTAGCGCTAGAGACC. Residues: CASSQDRGNLALET. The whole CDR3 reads CASSQDRGNLALETQYF.

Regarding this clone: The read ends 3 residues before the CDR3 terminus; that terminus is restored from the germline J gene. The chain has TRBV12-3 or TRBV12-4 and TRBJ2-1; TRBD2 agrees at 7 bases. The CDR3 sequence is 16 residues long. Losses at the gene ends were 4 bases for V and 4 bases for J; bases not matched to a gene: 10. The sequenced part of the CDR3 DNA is TGTGCCAGCAGTTCAGGACTAGTTAGGTCTTACAATGAG. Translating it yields CASSSGLVRSYNE. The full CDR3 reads CASSSGLVRSYNEQFF.

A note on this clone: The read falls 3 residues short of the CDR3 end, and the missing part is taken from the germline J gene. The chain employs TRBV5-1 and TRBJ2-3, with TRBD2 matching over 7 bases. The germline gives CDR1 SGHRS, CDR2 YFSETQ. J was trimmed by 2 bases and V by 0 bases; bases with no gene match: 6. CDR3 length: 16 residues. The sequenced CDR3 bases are TGCGCCAGCAGCTTGGGCCCAGCGGGGAACACAGATACG. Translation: CASSLGPAGNTDT. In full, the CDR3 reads CASSLGPAGNTDTQYF.

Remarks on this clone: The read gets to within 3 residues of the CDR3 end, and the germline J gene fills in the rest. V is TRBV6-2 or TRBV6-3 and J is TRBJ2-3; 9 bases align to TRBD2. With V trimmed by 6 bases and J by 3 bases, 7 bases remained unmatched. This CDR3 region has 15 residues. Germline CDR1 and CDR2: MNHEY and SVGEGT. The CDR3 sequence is CASRDSGSRTDTQYF. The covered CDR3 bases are TGTGCCAGCAGGGATAGCGGGAGTAGAACAGATACG.